This T cell receptor (beta chain) was captured by sequencing in a study of cytomegalovirus exposure and HLA in healthy donors. In the study overall: The Caucasian-associated ancestry cluster contained around four fifths of the 300 to 400 genotyped donors. General study results and limits: Rarity held for most TCR sequences, but there were some public TCRs that occurred in many donors.

Use of 60 Vbeta and 13 Jbeta primers characterized the PCR. Clones were read by immunoSEQ multiplex PCR, and TCRdb kept only the in-frame ones, dropping some. The sample lists about 180,000 clones; around 80% were seen once. On this clone itself: Its target is unknown.

Sequenced input: PBMCs. The sequence came from a woman in her 30s in good health and CMV-seronegative.

The CDR3 reads CASSPGLAGGLWVEQYF. CDR3 sequence (DNA): TGTGCCAGCAGCCCCGGACTAGCGGGGGGCCTTTGGGTCGAGCAGTACTTC. The gene calls are TRBV7-8 and TRBJ2-7; 14 nucleotides agree with TRBD2. J was trimmed by 6 bases and V by 5 bases; bases with no gene match: 12. The CDR3 consists of 17 residues. From germline, CDR1 is SGHVS and CDR2 FQNEAQ.